This T cell receptor (beta chain) is drawn from a study of blood T cells in healthy people across ages. Sample-barcoded 5' priming and a J-beta primer mix drove a second PCR of about 7 to 12 cycles. One entry per CDR3 protein, called by TCRdb with MiXCR from the 5' RACE reads. The sample shows around 800,000 distinct CDR3 sequences, around a quarter of them seen only once. CDR3 length: 13 amino acids. The germline V gene has CDR1 GTSNPN and CDR2 SVGIG (reference sequence). Trimming cost V 0 bases and J 10 bases, with 13 bases left between them. Another study also made use of these data, one on T cells of mothers and their children.

The chain employs TRBV30 and TRBJ2-1, with D possibly TRBD2 on 6 matching bases. The source of this sequence is a boy between 5 and 17 years old in good health. Sequences were obtained from blood. CDR3 amino acids: CAWSVLEGNEQFF. CDR3 sequence (DNA): TGTGCCTGGAGTGTACTGGAGGGTAACGAGCAGTTCTTC.